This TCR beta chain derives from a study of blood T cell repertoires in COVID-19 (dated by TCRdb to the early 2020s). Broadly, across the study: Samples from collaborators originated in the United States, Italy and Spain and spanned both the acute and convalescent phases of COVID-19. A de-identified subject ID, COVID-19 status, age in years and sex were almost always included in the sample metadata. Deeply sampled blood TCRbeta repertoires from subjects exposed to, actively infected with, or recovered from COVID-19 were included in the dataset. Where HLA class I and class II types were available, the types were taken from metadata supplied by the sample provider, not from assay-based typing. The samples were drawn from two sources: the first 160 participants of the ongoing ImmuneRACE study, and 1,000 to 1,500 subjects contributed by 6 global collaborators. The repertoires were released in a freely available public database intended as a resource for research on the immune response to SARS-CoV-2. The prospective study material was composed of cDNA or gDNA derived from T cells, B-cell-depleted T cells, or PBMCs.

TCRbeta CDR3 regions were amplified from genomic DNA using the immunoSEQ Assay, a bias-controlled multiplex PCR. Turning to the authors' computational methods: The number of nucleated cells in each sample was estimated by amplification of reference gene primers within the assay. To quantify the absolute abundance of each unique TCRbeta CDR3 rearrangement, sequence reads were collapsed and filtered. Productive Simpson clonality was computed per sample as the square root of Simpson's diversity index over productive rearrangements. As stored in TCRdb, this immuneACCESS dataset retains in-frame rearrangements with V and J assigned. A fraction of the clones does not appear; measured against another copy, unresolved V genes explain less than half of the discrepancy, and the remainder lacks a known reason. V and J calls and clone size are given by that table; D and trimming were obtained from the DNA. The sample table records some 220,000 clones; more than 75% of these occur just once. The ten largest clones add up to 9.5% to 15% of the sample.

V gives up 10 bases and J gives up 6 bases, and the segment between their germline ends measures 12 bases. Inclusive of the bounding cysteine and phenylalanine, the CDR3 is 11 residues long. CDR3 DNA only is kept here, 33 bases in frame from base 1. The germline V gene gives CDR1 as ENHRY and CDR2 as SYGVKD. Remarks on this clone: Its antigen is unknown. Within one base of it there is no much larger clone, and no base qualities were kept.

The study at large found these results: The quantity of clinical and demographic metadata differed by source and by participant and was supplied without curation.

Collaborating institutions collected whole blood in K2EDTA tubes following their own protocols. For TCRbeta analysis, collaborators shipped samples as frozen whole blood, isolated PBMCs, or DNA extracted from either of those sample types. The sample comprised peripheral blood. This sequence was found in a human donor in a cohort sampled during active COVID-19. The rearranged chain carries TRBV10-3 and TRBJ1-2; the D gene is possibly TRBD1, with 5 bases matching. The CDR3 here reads CATLGQDGYTF. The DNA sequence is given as TGTGCCACCCTAGGACAAGATGGCTACACCTTC.